This paragraph covers one TCR beta chain sequence. Its antigen is unknown. Semi-nested PCR with Nested Universal Primer A followed constant-region reverse priming of full-length variable regions. TCRdb called the 5' RACE reads again in MiXCR, with one record for every CDR3 protein. The table lists fewer than 10,000 distinct CDR3 sequences, 35% to 45% of them singletons. Overall study results and limits: Tumor Treg TCRs overlapped most with tumor naive CD4+ cells. Larger-cohort validation covered only one TCR beta V-J rearrangement. In terms of TCR gene usage, tumor memory CD4+ T cells clustered together with blood and lymph node memory CD4+ cells, as well as with lymph node naive CD4+ cells.

CDR3 size: 13 residues. Germline V lookup: CDR1 DFQATT, CDR2 SNEGSKA (reference sequence). V lost 3 bases to trimming and J lost 2 bases, with 11 bases between them. The genes are TRBV20-1 and TRBJ2-7; a possible D gene is TRBD1 (6 bases). The clonotype comes from a female donor with breast cancer. Sequencing input: tumor-infiltrating memory CD4+ T cells sorted from the breast tumor. Noted subset: memory CD4+ T cells, CD4+CD45RO+CD25-. The CDR3 coding sequence is TGCAGTGCTAGTTCCGGACAGCCCTACGAGCAGTACTTC. The encoded protein is CSASSGQPYEQYF.